The entry that follows covers one T cell receptor (beta chain) sequence. The target antigen is unknown. Assay: immunoSEQ multiplex PCR; the TCRdb copy retains only in-frame clones and omits some. The sample holds 150,000 to 180,000 clones, 70% to 90% seen once. The data originate from a study of T cell responses to AZD1222 COVID-19 vaccine. General study points: Among the donors, most were white British and more were female, and clonal diversity was possibly underestimated. Spike-specific TCR breadth and depth both grew after two AZD1222 doses. It was only 6 or 7 AZD1222 recipients who were seropositive at baseline. In all cases, repertoires were sampled only after the peak T cell response.

This clonotype was sampled from an adult who had recovered from COVID-19. Source: peripheral blood, taken after recovery from COVID-19.

This CDR3 reads CASSLDGQALHF. The CDR3 coding sequence is TGTGCCAGCAGTCTGGACGGGCAAGCCCTCCACTTT. The chain carries TRBV6-5 and TRBJ1-6; D gene uncertain. The V gene's germline CDR1 is MNHEY and CDR2 SVGAGI. Trimming shortened V by 5 bases and J by 14 bases, and 13 bases separated the two germline ends. The length of the CDR3 is 12 residues.